The 32 T cell receptor beta chains below all came from one sample that was sequenced in a study of shared clonotypes between healthy human individuals. Assay used: immunoSEQ multiplex PCR; TCRdb lists only in-frame clones, some missing. The sample contains roughly 2.4 million clones, 90% to 97% of which appear only once. The sequencing sample was made of naive CD4+ T cells sorted from blood. Subset indicated: CD45RA+ positively selected. The receptors come from a man aged 18 to 30 in good health.

V gene TRBV11-1 combines with J gene TRBJ2-7, with 12 bases identical to TRBD2. The CDR3 is 16 residues long. Per the germline V gene, CDR1 is SGHAT and CDR2 is FQDESV (reference sequence). V lost 5 bases to trimming and J lost 2 bases; unmatched junction nucleotides: 7. The CDR3 spells CASSQTSGGSAYEQYF. As DNA, the CDR3 is TGTGCCAGCAGCCAGACTAGCGGGGGATCCGCCTACGAGCAGTACTTC.

This clone was recorded once. V gene TRBV10-3 combines with J gene TRBJ2-5; D is perhaps TRBD1 (6 bases). The CDR3 is 14 residues long. V lost 6 bases, J lost 5 bases, and 16 bases lay in between. Germline CDR1 reads ENHRY; CDR2 reads SYGVKD. CDR3 protein: CAIRKGDPRETQYF. The CDR3 DNA sequence: TGTGCCATCAGGAAGGGGGACCCAAGGGAGACCCAGTACTTC.

The chain has TRBV11-2 and TRBJ1-2, with D uncertain. In germline, CDR1 is SGHAT, CDR2 FQNNGV. The CDR3 is made up of 13 amino acids. The ends were cut back, 3 bases at V and 4 bases at J, with 9 bases in the middle. This CDR3 is CASSLRRSYGYTF. The CDR3 bases are TGTGCCAGCAGCTTGCGTCGTTCCTATGGCTACACCTTC.

Comments on this clone: The junction does not match germline at one end; this may be a read error. V and J are TRBV5-1 and TRBJ2-7, with D possibly matching TRBD1 (5 bases). The CDR3 loop spans 15 amino acids. Germline assignment: CDR1 SGHRS and CDR2 YFSETQ. CDR3 DNA sequence: TGCGCCAGCAACTTGGGTCAGGGCTCTATCCACGAGCAGTACTTC. Translation: CASNLGQGSIHEQYF.

This clone was observed a few times. This same CDR3 is encoded by further DNA sequences in the sample. The rearrangement joins TRBV18 to TRBJ1-5; D might be TRBD1 (5 bases). Germline loops: CDR1 KGHSH, CDR2 LQKENI. The CDR3 extends over 15 amino acids. V was shortened by 2 bases and J by 1 base, with 9 bases between the two germline ends. CDR3: CASSPEGLSNQPQHF. The DNA of the CDR3 is TGTGCCAGCTCACCAGAGGGGTTGAGCAATCAGCCCCAGCATTTT.

V is TRBV27 and J is TRBJ1-5; possible D gene TRBD1, 6 bases. The CDR3 totals 14 residues. V lost 3 bases, J lost 7 bases, and 13 bases lay in between. Germline V gives CDR1 MNHEY, CDR2 SMNVEV (reference sequence). This chain's CDR3 is CASSLGSGEQPQHF. The DNA of the CDR3 is TGTGCCAGCAGTTTGGGGTCAGGGGAGCAGCCCCAGCATTTT.

This rearrangement joins TRBV7-9 to TRBJ1-3; D call uncertain. The CDR3 loop spans 14 amino acids. Germline lookup yields CDR1 SEHNR and CDR2 FQNEAQ (reference sequence). V was cut by 7 bases and J by 0 bases, with 10 bases left in between. The CDR3 DNA sequence: TGTGCCAGCACCTTTTTCATCTCTGGAAACACCATATATTTT. Its protein product is CASTFFISGNTIYF. Drawing the rest from reference TRBV7-9 and TRBJ1-3, the complete variable domain is DTGVSQNPRHKITKRGQNVTFRCDPISEHNRLYWYRQTLGQGPEFLTYFQNEAQLEKSRLLSDRFSAERPKGSFSTLEIQRTEQGDSAMYLCASTFFISGNTIYFGEGSWLTVV.

The count of this clone is one. The V call is TRBV9, the J call TRBJ1-5; TRBD1 matches 8 bases. Germline-derived CDR1 and CDR2 are SGDLS and YYNGEE. The length of the CDR3 is 15 residues. Losses at the gene ends were 3 bases for V and 7 bases for J; bases not matched to a gene: 9. CDR3 sequence reads: CASSGGTGFVQPQHF. The CDR3 coding sequence is TGTGCCAGCAGCGGTGGGACAGGATTTGTGCAGCCCCAGCATTTT.

Remarks on this clone: The same CDR3 also results from other DNA sequences found in this sample. The chain combines TRBV7-9 with TRBJ1-3; D not resolved. Germline lookup yields CDR1 SEHNR and CDR2 FQNEAQ (reference sequence). This CDR3 spans 14 amino acids. V dropped 0 bases and J dropped 1 base, with 4 bases sitting between them. DNA of the CDR3: TGTGCCAGCAGCTTAGCAGGTTCTGGAAACACCATATATTTT. It is translated as CASSLAGSGNTIYF.

The chain uses TRBV28 and TRBJ1-2, with D possibly matching TRBD1 (6 bases). CDR3 length: 13 residues. V gave up 3 bases and J gave up 7 bases, with 12 bases separating them. CDR1 MDHEN and CDR2 SYDVKM come from the germline V gene. CDR3 in amino acids: CASSFRGHGGYTF. CDR3 nucleotide sequence: TGTGCCAGCAGTTTCCGGGGGCATGGTGGCTACACCTTC.

The chain joins TRBV2 to TRBJ2-3; the D gene could be TRBD1 or TRBD2 (5 bases each). From germline, CDR1 is SNHLY and CDR2 FYNNEI. This CDR3 contains 14 residues. Trimming took off 6 bases at V and 2 bases at J, with 12 bases between the two ends. The CDR3 DNA sequence: TGTGCCAGCAGCCGGGACCGATTCACAGATACGCAGTATTTT. Translation: CASSRDRFTDTQYF.

Comments on this clone: Mismatch with germline at one junction end may stem from a read error. This chain joins TRBV5-4 and TRBJ2-7; D uncertain. CDR3 length: 15 residues. The germline V gene has CDR1 SGHNT and CDR2 YYREEE (reference sequence). The CDR3 DNA sequence: TGTGCCAGCACCTTGTACCACGTGAGCTCCTACGAGCAGTACTTC. This codes for CASTLYHVSSYEQYF.

This clone was counted only a few times. This sample also contains other DNA sequences that code for the same CDR3. The chain joins TRBV5-1 to TRBJ2-3; no definite D call. Trimming took 2 bases from V and 5 from J, leaving 6 bases between them. Looked up from germline, CDR1 is SGHRS and CDR2 is YFSETQ. This CDR3 comprises 12 residues. The CDR3 DNA sequence: TGCGCCAGCAGCTTCCCGGGAGATACGCAGTATTTT. As protein: CASSFPGDTQYF.

The chain couples TRBV6-1 to TRBJ2-7; no reliable D call. There are 14 residues in the CDR3. CDR1 and CDR2 from the germline V gene are MNHNS and SASEGT. The V end was cut by 7 bases, the J end by 7 bases, with 20 bases between. CDR3 DNA sequence: TGTGCCAGCAAGAGTACGGCAACTACTAAGGAGCAGTACTTC. Amino acid sequence: CASKSTATTKEQYF.

The chain employs TRBV2 and TRBJ2-5, with no clear D. The CDR3 length is 14 residues. V dropped 6 bases and J dropped 1 base, with 12 bases sitting between them. Per the germline V gene, CDR1 is SNHLY and CDR2 is FYNNEI. The CDR3 loop is CASSGKLPQETQYF. For the CDR3, the DNA is TGTGCCAGCAGCGGAAAGCTACCCCAAGAGACCCAGTACTTC.

Here the CDR3 DNA reads TGTGCCAGCTCACCCTTTACTGGGACTAGCGGGGGAGAGACCCAGTACTTC. Translated: CASSPFTGTSGGETQYF. V usage is TRBV18 and J usage is TRBJ2-5; 14 nucleotides agree with TRBD2. This CDR3 spans 17 amino acids. V shed 3 bases and J 4 bases; nucleotides not matched to a gene: 7. Germline loops: CDR1 KGHSH, CDR2 LQKENI.

The chain is built from TRBV4-3 and TRBJ2-2; weak D call: TRBD2 (5 bases). V shed 4 bases and J shed 0 bases, with 21 bases lying between them. The length of the CDR3 is 19 residues. Germline assignment: CDR1 LGHNA and CDR2 YSLEER. The DNA of the CDR3 is TGCGCCAGCAGCCCCACTCATGAGGGTGGGTATGCGAACACCGGGGAGCTGTTTTTT. This codes for CASSPTHEGGYANTGELFF.

The V call is TRBV7-8, the J call TRBJ2-6; 11 nucleotides align to TRBD1. Germline CDR1 SGHVS, CDR2 FQNEAQ. V lost 6 bases to trimming and J lost 0 bases; unmatched junction nucleotides: 7. The CDR3 runs 18 residues. CDR3 nucleotide sequence: TGTGCCAGCAGAGAGTCCGGGACAGGGGGCTCTGGGGCCAACGTCCTGACTTTC. Protein product: CASRESGTGGSGANVLTF.

The V call is TRBV7-3, the J call TRBJ1-1; D gene unclear. The V end was cut by 6 bases, the J end by 1 base, with 15 bases between. Germline V gene lookup returns CDR1 SGHTA and CDR2 FQGTGA. The CDR3 runs to 15 residues. This CDR3 is CASRPDGVRNTEAFF. The CDR3 nucleotides read TGTGCCAGCAGGCCTGACGGGGTCCGGAACACTGAAGCTTTCTTT.

The gene calls are TRBV5-8 and TRBJ2-2; 7 nucleotides match TRBD1. The CDR3 loop spans 16 amino acids. Germline lookup yields CDR1 SGHTS and CDR2 YDEGEE. V lost 4 bases and J lost 1; bases outside the gene matches: 7. The DNA for the CDR3 is TGTGCCAGCAGCCCCGGGACAGTGATGAACACCGGGGAGCTGTTTTTT. Amino acid sequence: CASSPGTVMNTGELFF.

V and J are TRBV5-5 and TRBJ2-7; D is ambiguous. The ends were cut back, 8 bases at V and 1 base at J, with 13 bases in the middle. This CDR3 comprises 13 residues. Germline CDR1 reads SGHKS; CDR2 reads YYEKEE (reference sequence). CDR3 sequence: CASRSLRSYEQYF. The CDR3 nucleotides are TGTGCCAGTCGTTCTCTTAGATCCTACGAGCAGTACTTC. Full variable domain (missing parts from reference TRBV5-5 and TRBJ2-7): DAGVTQSPTHLIKTRGQQVTLRCSPISGHKSVSWYQQVLGQGPQFIFQYYEKEERGRGNFPDRFSARQFPNYSSELNVNALLLGDSALYLCASRSLRSYEQYFGPGTRLTVT.

This chain joins TRBV10-3 and TRBJ1-1; maybe TRBD1 (5 bases). The germline CDR1 and CDR2 sequences are ENHRY and SYGVKD. V shed 3 bases and J shed 7 bases, with 9 bases lying between them. The CDR3 sequence is 12 residues long. The CDR3 DNA sequence: TGTGCCATCAGTGACGGGACCTTTGAAGCTTTCTTT. Its protein product is CAISDGTFEAFF.

This clone has only one observation. The chain combines TRBV18 with TRBJ2-4; D gene uncertain. The V end lost 0 bases, the J end lost 0 bases, and 12 bases lay between the germline ends. The germline V gene encodes CDR1 KGHSH and CDR2 LQKENI. The length of the CDR3 is 17 residues. The CDR3 protein is CASSPPTGGVAKNIQYF. The CDR3 nucleotides read TGTGCCAGCTCACCACCGACGGGCGGTGTAGCCAAAAACATTCAGTACTTC.

About this clone itself: Other DNA sequences in the same sample also yield this CDR3. The genes are TRBV7-9 and TRBJ2-1; D is ambiguous. This CDR3 is built from 15 residues. CDR1 is SEHNR and CDR2 is FQNEAQ in the germline V gene (reference sequence). V dropped 0 bases and J dropped 6 bases, with 12 bases sitting between them. The DNA for the CDR3 is TGTGCCAGCAGCTTAGCAGGTCTCCTGGGCAATGAGCAGTTCTTC. Residues: CASSLAGLLGNEQFF.

This clone was observed once. The J gene is TRBJ2-7, the V gene TRBV10-1; the D gene could be TRBD1 or TRBD2 (5 bases each). CDR3 length: 14 amino acids. V was pared by 1 base and J by 2 bases, with 9 bases between. Germline V gives CDR1 WNHNN, CDR2 SYGVQD (reference sequence). The CDR3, as DNA: TGCGCCAGCAGTGAGTATGTGGGACCCTACGAGCAGTACTTC. It codes for CASSEYVGPYEQYF.

The CDR3 reads CASTRTFYEQYF. The CDR3 region has the DNA TGTGCCAGCACCAGGACCTTCTACGAGCAGTACTTC. The V and J genes are TRBV6-1 and TRBJ2-7; D not resolved. The ends were cut back, 7 bases at V and 3 bases at J, with 10 bases in the middle. Germline lookup yields CDR1 MNHNS and CDR2 SASEGT. The CDR3 is 12 residues long.

This chain joins TRBV5-1 and TRBJ2-1; a possible D gene is TRBD2 (5 bases). The CDR3 sequence is 16 residues long. V was clipped by 1 base and J by 0 bases, with 11 bases between them. CDR1 is SGHRS, CDR2 YFSETQ, per germline. CDR3 residues: CASSLNSGGSYNEQFF. CDR3 sequence (DNA): TGCGCCAGCAGCTTGAATAGTGGAGGCTCCTACAATGAGCAGTTCTTC.

This sequence joins TRBV6-1 and TRBJ2-7, with D uncertain. This CDR3 is 14 amino acids long. Germline CDR1 is MNHNS and CDR2 is SASEGT. V shed 5 bases and J shed 6 bases, with 17 bases lying between them. As DNA, the CDR3 is TGTGCCAGCAGTACCGGGCAGGCCACTCTCGAGCAGTACTTC. Its protein is CASSTGQATLEQYF.

The V gene is TRBV19, the J gene TRBJ2-5; 13 bases align to TRBD2. This CDR3 has 16 residues. Germline CDR1 and CDR2: LNHDA and SQIVND (reference sequence). Trimming removed 4 bases from V and 4 bases from J; junction bases left unmatched: 6. The DNA for the CDR3 is TGTGCCAGTAGTAGAGCACTAGCGGGAGGGCCAGAGACCCAGTACTTC. Translation: CASSRALAGGPETQYF.

The rearrangement links TRBV6-6 to TRBJ2-7; D gene uncertain. CDR3 length: 16 amino acids. Germline CDR1 reads MNHNY; CDR2 reads SVGAGI (reference sequence). Deletions cut 6 bases from V and 3 bases from J, with 21 bases between. The CDR3 coding sequence is TGTGCCAGCAGCAGAAACCCCGTGGACGCTGGCTACGAGCAGTACTTC. This translates into CASSRNPVDAGYEQYF.

This rearrangement joins TRBV5-6 to TRBJ2-7; TRBD1 matches at 9 bases. In germline, CDR1 is SGHDT, CDR2 YYEEEE. Trimming took 2 bases from V and 6 from J; bases not matched to a gene: 6. This CDR3 is 14 amino acids long. For the CDR3, the DNA is TGTGCCAGCAGCTTCCGGGACAGGGTCTCCGAGCAGTACTTC. Translating gives CASSFRDRVSEQYF.

V is TRBV7-3 and J is TRBJ2-7, with unresolved D. The CDR3 has 13 amino acids. From germline, CDR1 is SGHTA and CDR2 FQGTGA. The germline V and J ends were trimmed by 5 bases and 6 bases, with 14 bases remaining between them. Here the CDR3 DNA reads TGTGCCAGCAGCACAACTCCGGGCCTCGAGCAGTACTTC. This encodes CASSTTPGLEQYF.